This TCR beta chain was profiled in a study of tumor-infiltrating lymphocytes in primary liver carcinoma. General study results and limits: Tumors carried a top-250-clone fraction significantly exceeding that of blood (p = 0.039). Tumor region pairs outstripped tumor-adjacent and tumor-blood pairs in overlap.

As concerns this clonotype: Its antigen is unknown. At one end the junction does not follow the germline gene, possibly because of a read error.

CDR3 length: 15 amino acids. CDR1 and CDR2 from the germline V gene are SGHAT and FQNNGV. Bulk tissue was left unsorted, and RNA and DNA were co-extracted from 20-30 mg of it. A primer matching the constant region was used to make TCR beta cDNA from approximately 0.45 ug of total RNA. Construction of TCR beta libraries relied on three successive nested multiplex PCR rounds employing slightly modified ARM-PCR. TRBV1-TRBV30 forward primers and a C-beta reverse primer were used in the first two PCR rounds, which each ran for about 9 cycles. Via MiXCR, TCRdb re-called the multiplex PCR reads, giving one row per CDR3 protein. The data show 35,000 to 45,000 distinct CDR3 sequences, around 80% seen once.

This receptor was taken from a woman in her thirties with primary liver carcinoma and hepatitis B virus infection. The chain is built from TRBV11-2 and TRBJ1-1, with D unresolved. What was sequenced was tumor-adjacent normal liver tissue. CDR3 sequence reads: CAGSLGRGFYTQAFF. As DNA, the CDR3 is TGTGCCGGCAGCTTAGGACGGGGATTTTACACTCAAGCTTTCTTT.